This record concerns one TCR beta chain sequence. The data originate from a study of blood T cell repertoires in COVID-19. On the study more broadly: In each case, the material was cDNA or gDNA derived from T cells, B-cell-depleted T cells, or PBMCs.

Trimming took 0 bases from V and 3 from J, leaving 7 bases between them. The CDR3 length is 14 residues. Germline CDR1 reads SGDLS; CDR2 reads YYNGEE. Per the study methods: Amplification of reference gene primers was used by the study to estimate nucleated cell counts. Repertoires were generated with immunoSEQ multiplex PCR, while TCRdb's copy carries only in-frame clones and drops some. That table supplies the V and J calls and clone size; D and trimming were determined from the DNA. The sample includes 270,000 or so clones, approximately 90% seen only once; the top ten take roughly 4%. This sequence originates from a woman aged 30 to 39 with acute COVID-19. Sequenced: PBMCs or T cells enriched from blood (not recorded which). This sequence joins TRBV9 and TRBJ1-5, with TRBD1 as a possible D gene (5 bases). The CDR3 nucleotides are TGTGCCAGCAGCGTAGGGACACACAATCAGCCCCAGCATTTT. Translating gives CASSVGTHNQPQHF.